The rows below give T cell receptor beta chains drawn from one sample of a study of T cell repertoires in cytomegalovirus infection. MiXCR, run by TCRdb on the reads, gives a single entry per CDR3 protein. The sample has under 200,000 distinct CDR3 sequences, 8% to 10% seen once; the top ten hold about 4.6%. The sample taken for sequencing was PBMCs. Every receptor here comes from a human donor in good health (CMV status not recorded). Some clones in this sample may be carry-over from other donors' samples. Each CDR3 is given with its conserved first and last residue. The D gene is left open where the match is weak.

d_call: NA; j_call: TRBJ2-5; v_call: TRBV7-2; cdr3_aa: CASSLSGYQETQYF
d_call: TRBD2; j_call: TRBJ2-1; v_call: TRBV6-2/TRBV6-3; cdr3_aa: CASSLGTSGSWFYNEQFF
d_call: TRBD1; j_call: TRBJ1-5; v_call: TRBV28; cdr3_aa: CASSQTGTGNQPQHF
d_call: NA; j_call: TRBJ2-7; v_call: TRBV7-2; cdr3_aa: CASSTLSSGYEQYF
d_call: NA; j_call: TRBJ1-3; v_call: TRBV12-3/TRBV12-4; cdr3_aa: CVSSLLGRNTIYF
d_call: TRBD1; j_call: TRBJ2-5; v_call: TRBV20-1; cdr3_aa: CSAPKDRALETQYF
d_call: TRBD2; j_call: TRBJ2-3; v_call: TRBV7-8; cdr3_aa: CASSLGGNTDTQYF
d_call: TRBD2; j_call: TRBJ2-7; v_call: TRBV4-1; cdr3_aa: CASSQDLLAGYSYEQYF
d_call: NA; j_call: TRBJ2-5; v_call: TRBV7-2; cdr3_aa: CASSLVQRGQETQYF
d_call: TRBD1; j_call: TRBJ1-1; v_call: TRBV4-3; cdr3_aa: CASSQSRGRHTEAFF
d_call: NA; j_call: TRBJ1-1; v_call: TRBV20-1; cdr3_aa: CSAPLGGVGTEAFF
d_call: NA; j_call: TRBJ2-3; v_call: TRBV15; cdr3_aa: CATSTESTDTQYF
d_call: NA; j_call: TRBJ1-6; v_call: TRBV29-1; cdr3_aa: CSVAEGGTSPLHF
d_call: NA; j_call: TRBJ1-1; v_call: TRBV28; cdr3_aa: CASIFVLGGNTEAFF
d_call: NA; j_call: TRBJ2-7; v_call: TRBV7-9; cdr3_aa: CASSPQPPTPEQYF
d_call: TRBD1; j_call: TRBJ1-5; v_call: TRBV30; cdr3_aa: CAWSATGGFGQPQHF
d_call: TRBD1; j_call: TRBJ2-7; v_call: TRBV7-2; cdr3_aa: CASSSRQGSGEQYF
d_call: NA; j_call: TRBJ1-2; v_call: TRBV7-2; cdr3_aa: CASSLEGVWYGYTF
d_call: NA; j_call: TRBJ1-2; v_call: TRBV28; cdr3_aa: CASRWGGHGYTF
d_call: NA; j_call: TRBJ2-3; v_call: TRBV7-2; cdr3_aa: CASSKMDHSTDTQYF
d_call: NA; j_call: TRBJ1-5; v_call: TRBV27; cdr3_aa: CASSFEGGRQPQHF
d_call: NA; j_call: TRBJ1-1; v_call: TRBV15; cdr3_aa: CATSNPTAYTEAFF
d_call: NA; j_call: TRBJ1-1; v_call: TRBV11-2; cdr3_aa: CASSLVPVNTEAFF
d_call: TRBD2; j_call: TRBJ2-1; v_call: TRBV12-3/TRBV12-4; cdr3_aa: CASSRGTSGSNEQFF
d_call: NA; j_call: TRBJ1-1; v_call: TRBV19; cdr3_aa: CASYGRGLYTEAFF
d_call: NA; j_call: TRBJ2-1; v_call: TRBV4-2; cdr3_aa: CASSQDKAYNEQFF
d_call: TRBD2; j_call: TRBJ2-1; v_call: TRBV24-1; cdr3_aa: CATSDWTSGGDLSYNEQFF
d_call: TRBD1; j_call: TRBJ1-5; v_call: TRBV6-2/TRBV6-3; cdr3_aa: CASSPRKQDRARRGDQPQHF
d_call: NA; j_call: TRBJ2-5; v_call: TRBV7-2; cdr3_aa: CASSPTSGTQETQYF
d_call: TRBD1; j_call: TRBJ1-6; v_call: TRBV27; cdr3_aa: CASSSGGTGGNSPLHF
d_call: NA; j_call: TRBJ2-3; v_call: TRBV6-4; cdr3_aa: CASSDGEMDTQYF
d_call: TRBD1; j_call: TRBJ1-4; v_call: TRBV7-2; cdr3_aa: CASSLLGRGRSEKLFF
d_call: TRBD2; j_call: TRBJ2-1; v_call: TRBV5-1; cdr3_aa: CASSLEASGFYEQFF
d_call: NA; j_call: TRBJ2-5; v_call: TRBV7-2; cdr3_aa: CASSSWGGNGQETQYF
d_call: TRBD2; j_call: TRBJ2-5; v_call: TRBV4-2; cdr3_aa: CASSQELAGGPEKETQYF
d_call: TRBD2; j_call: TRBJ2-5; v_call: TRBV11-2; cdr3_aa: CASSLALSGGYQETQYF
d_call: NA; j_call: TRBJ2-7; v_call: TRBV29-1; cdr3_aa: CSVTTGYEQYF
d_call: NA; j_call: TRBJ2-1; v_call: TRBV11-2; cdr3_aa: CASSWGSGQFF
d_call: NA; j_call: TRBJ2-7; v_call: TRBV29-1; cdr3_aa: CSVSGLHSYEQYF
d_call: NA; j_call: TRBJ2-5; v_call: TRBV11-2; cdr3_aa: CASSWGLGETQYF
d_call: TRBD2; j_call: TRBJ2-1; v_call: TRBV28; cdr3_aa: CASSFRLAGLGEQFF
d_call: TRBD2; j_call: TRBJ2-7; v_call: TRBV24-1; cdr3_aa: CATSDPGRGGSGSYEQYF
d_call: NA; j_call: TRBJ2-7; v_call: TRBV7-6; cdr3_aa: CASSQGGPYEQYF
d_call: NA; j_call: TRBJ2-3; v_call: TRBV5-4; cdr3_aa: CASRSGTHTDTQYF
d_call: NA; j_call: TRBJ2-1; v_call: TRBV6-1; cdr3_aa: CASTAGYNEQFF
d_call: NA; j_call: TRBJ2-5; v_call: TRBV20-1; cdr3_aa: CSARVGAIQETQYF